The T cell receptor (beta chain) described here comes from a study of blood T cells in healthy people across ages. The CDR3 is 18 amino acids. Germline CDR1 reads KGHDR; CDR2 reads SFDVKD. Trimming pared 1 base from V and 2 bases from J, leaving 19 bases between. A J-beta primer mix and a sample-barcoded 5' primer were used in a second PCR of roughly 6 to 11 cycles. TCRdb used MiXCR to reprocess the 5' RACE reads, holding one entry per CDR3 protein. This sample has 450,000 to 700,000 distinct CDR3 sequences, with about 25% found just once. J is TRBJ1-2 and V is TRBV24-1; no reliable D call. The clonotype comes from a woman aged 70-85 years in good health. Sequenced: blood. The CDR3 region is CATSDFSVSGKRNYGYTF. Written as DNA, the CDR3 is TGTGCCACCAGTGATTTCAGCGTCAGCGGGAAAAGAAACTATGGCTACACCTTC.